These 22 T cell receptor beta chains originate from one sample sequenced in a study of beta chain features in type 1 diabetes. The isolated RNA, all of it, was reverse transcribed, so expressed TCRB transcripts were what got sequenced. Profiled with immunoSEQ multiplex PCR; TCRdb holds only in-frame clones, not every one. The sample lists approximately 140,000 clones, approximately 52% occurring once. Sequencing input: Tregs from blood. These receptors were taken from a man aged 18 to 29 in good health.

This clone was counted a few times. The V gene is TRBV7-2, the J gene TRBJ2-5; 10 nucleotides match TRBD2. CDR1 and CDR2 (germline): SGHTA, FQGNSA. The CDR3 runs to 15 residues. The trim removed 4 bases at V and 5 bases at J, leaving 7 bases unmatched. The CDR3 here is CASSSSAGGRETQYF. For the CDR3, the DNA is TGTGCCAGCAGCTCCTCAGCGGGGGGGAGGGAGACCCAGTACTTC. The whole variable domain, remainder taken from reference TRBV7-2 and TRBJ2-5, is GAGVSQSPSNKVTEKGKDVELRCDPISGHTALYWYRQSLGQGLEFLIYFQGNSAPDKSGLPSDRFSAERTGGSVSTLTIQRTQQEDSAVYLCASSSSAGGRETQYFGPGTRLLVL.

The chain recombines TRBV4-3 with TRBJ1-1; TRBD1 might be the D (5 bases). The CDR3 has 14 amino acids. Germline CDR1 reads LGHNA; CDR2 reads YSLEER. V was cut by 1 base and J by 2 bases, with 8 bases left in between. The CDR3: CASSQVWGNTEAFF. CDR3 DNA sequence: TGCGCCAGCAGCCAAGTTTGGGGCAACACTGAAGCTTTCTTT.

This clone was counted between two and nine times. This chain joins TRBV5-1 and TRBJ2-3; 10 nucleotides match TRBD2. Trimming took 4 bases from V and 2 from J; bases not matched to a gene: 10. Per the germline V gene, CDR1 is SGHRS and CDR2 is YFSETQ. CDR3 length: 17 residues. The CDR3 loop is CASSRAVLAGVTDTQYF. The CDR3, as DNA: TGCGCCAGCAGCCGGGCGGTCCTAGCGGGGGTCACAGATACGCAGTATTTT.

This chain links TRBV5-4 with TRBJ2-7, with D tentatively TRBD1 (6 bases). Germline assignment: CDR1 SGHNT and CDR2 YYREEE (reference sequence). The CDR3 sequence is 16 residues long. V lost 4 bases and J lost 1, with 18 bases in between. CDR3 in amino acids: CASSAGTTLRSYEQYF. The DNA of the CDR3 is TGTGCCAGCAGCGCCGGGACAACCCTGAGGTCCTACGAGCAGTACTTC.

The chain couples TRBV5-4 to TRBJ1-2, with a weak D call TRBD1 (5 bases). This CDR3 comprises 13 residues. The germline V gene has CDR1 SGHNT and CDR2 YYREEE (reference sequence). V lost 2 bases and J lost 4, with 9 bases in between. The CDR3 protein is CASSFRQLYGYTF. Written as DNA, the CDR3 is TGTGCCAGCAGCTTCAGACAGCTCTATGGCTACACCTTC.

This chain connects TRBV7-9 to TRBJ1-2; TRBD1 agrees at 11 bases. CDR1 is SEHNR, CDR2 FQNEAQ, per germline (reference sequence). The trim removed 4 bases at V and 4 bases at J, leaving 8 bases unmatched. The CDR3 extends over 16 amino acids. The CDR3 spells CASSYRTGGAGYGYTF. DNA of the CDR3: TGTGCCAGCAGCTACAGGACAGGGGGCGCTGGCTATGGCTACACCTTC.

V gene TRBV5-1 combines with J gene TRBJ2-7; unclear D gene. There are 14 residues in the CDR3. Germline lookup yields CDR1 SGHRS and CDR2 YFSETQ. Trimming removed 0 bases from V and 3 bases from J, with 10 bases in between. CDR3 loop: CASSLEAASYEQYF. Here the CDR3 DNA reads TGCGCCAGCAGCTTGGAGGCGGCCAGCTACGAGCAGTACTTC.

The chain joins TRBV9 to TRBJ1-2; D is undetermined. Germline V gives CDR1 SGDLS, CDR2 YYNGEE. The CDR3 contains 14 residues. V lost 0 bases, J lost 3 bases, and 9 bases lay in between. CDR3 residues: CASSVAGYDYGYTF. Here the CDR3 DNA reads TGTGCCAGCAGCGTAGCAGGCTATGACTATGGCTACACCTTC.

This clone was recorded once. This chain joins TRBV30 and TRBJ2-7, with a weak D call TRBD2 (6 bases). CDR1 is GTSNPN and CDR2 is SVGIG in the germline V gene (reference sequence). The V end was cut by 0 bases, the J end by 6 bases, with 6 bases between. This CDR3 region has 11 residues. CDR3: CAWSVLAEQYF. The CDR3 coding sequence is TGTGCCTGGAGTGTACTAGCCGAGCAGTACTTC. Full variable domain (outside the CDR3, taken from reference TRBV30 and TRBJ2-7): SQTIHQWPATLVQPVGSPLSLECTVEGTSNPNLYWYRQAAGRGLQLLFYSVGIGQISSEVPQNLSASRPQDRQFILSSKKLLLSDSGFYLCAWSVLAEQYFGPGTRLTVT.

The sample holds a few counts of this clone. The chain combines TRBV25-1 with TRBJ2-7, with 7 bases aligning to TRBD1. CDR1 MGHDK and CDR2 SYGVNS come from the germline V gene. This CDR3 is 13 amino acids long. The trim removed 5 bases at V and 6 bases at J, leaving 7 bases unmatched. CDR3 region: CASSLYGTAEQYF. Here the CDR3 DNA reads TGTGCCAGCAGTTTATACGGGACAGCCGAGCAGTACTTC.

The chain couples TRBV18 to TRBJ2-3, with 13 nucleotides matching TRBD2. The V gene's germline CDR1 is KGHSH and CDR2 LQKENI. This CDR3 spans 17 amino acids. V gave up 3 bases and J gave up 2 bases; unmatched junction bases: 5. CDR3 protein: CASSPRGLAGITDTQYF. The CDR3 DNA sequence: TGTGCCAGCTCACCGCGGGGACTAGCGGGGATCACAGATACGCAGTATTTT.

This CDR3 is CASSLSAGNTIYF. CDR3 DNA: TGTGCCAGCAGCTTATCTGCTGGAAACACCATATATTTT. The chain combines TRBV7-9 with TRBJ1-3; D unclear. Per germline, CDR1 SEHNR and CDR2 FQNEAQ (reference sequence). The CDR3 totals 13 residues. Between the trimmed V and J ends, which lost 2 bases and 2 bases, there was a span of 4 bases.

The chain has TRBV30 and TRBJ1-5; no definite D call. Germline CDR1 and CDR2: GTSNPN and SVGIG (reference sequence). This CDR3 spans 13 amino acids. Trimming stripped 2 bases from V and 5 bases from J, with 10 bases between. In nucleotides, the CDR3 is TGTGCCTGGAGTCCCCGGCGGGATCAGCCCCAGCATTTT. It is translated as CAWSPRRDQPQHF.

The chain couples TRBV28 to TRBJ2-7; possibly TRBD2 for D (6 bases). V lost 8 bases to trimming and J lost 8 bases, with 10 bases between them. This CDR3 has 10 residues. The germline CDR1 and CDR2 sequences are MDHEN and SYDVKM. The CDR3 here is CASVGGQQYF. CDR3 DNA: TGTGCCAGCGTGGGAGGACAGCAGTACTTC.

The CDR3 nucleotides are TGCGCCAGCAGGGAGACCGGGGCAGATACGCAGTATTTT. It yields the protein CASRETGADTQYF. The chain joins TRBV5-1 to TRBJ2-3; weak D call: TRBD2 (5 bases). Trimming left V 5 bases short and J 4 bases short, with 11 bases between. Germline V gene lookup returns CDR1 SGHRS and CDR2 YFSETQ. The CDR3 is 13 residues long.

V usage is TRBV5-1 and J usage is TRBJ1-4; D is unclear. Trimming took off 0 bases at V and 5 bases at J, with 5 bases between the two ends. Germline CDR1 is SGHRS and CDR2 is YFSETQ. This CDR3 region has 13 residues. The CDR3: CASSLAKNEKLFF. As DNA, the CDR3 is TGCGCCAGCAGCTTGGCAAAAAATGAAAAACTGTTTTTT.

The genes are TRBV6-5 and TRBJ1-4; TRBD1 matches 7 bases. After removal of 5 bases from V and 6 bases from J, the junction contained 9 bases not matched to a gene. The CDR3 sequence is 15 residues long. Germline assignment: CDR1 MNHEY and CDR2 SVGAGI. This CDR3 is CASSSRQGRDEKLFF. The DNA of the CDR3 is TGTGCCAGCAGTAGTCGACAGGGAAGGGATGAAAAACTGTTTTTT.

With respect to this clone: At one boundary the junction diverges from the germline segment, which might be a read error. The CDR3: CASSLRGQSEQFF. Here the CDR3 DNA reads TGTGCTAGCAGCTTAAGGGGACAGTCTGAGCAGTTCTTC. The chain carries TRBV7-7 and TRBJ2-1, with 7 bases fitting TRBD1. This CDR3 is built from 13 residues. Germline V lookup: CDR1 SSHAT, CDR2 FNYEAQ (reference sequence).

With respect to this clone: Germline is not matched at one junction end, which may reflect a read error. The gene calls are TRBV4-1 and TRBJ2-5, with a possible D match to TRBD2 (5 bases). Germline loops: CDR1 MGHRA, CDR2 YSYEKL. This CDR3 is built from 13 residues. CDR3 nucleotides: TGCGCCAGCAGCCAGCAGTCGACCGGGATACAGAACTTC. Its translation is CASSQQSTGIQNF.

The J gene is TRBJ1-6, the V gene TRBV7-9; D unclear. The CDR3 length is 17 residues. V lost 1 base and J lost 3, with 13 bases in between. Germline CDR1 and CDR2: SEHNR and FQNEAQ (reference sequence). CDR3 residues: CASSLGSGSFYNSPLHF. CDR3 in DNA: TGTGCCAGCAGCTTAGGAAGCGGTAGTTTCTATAATTCACCCCTCCACTTT.

The CDR3 sequence is CATSREGGSYEQYF. The CDR3, as DNA: TGTGCCACCAGCAGAGAAGGGGGCTCCTACGAGCAGTACTTC. V usage is TRBV15 and J usage is TRBJ2-7; possible D gene TRBD1, 6 bases. There are 14 residues in the CDR3. Germline V gene data show CDR1 as LNHNV and CDR2 as YYDKDF (reference sequence). Deletions cut 0 bases from V and 0 bases from J, with 6 bases between.

J is TRBJ1-5 and V is TRBV28; no firm D call. CDR3 length: 16 amino acids. Germline CDR1 MDHEN, CDR2 SYDVKM. V lost 1 base, J lost 0 bases, and 10 bases lay in between. As DNA, the CDR3 is TGTGCCAGCAGTTTATTTGCCAGGCTTAGCAATCAGCCCCAGCATTTT. Translation gives CASSLFARLSNQPQHF.